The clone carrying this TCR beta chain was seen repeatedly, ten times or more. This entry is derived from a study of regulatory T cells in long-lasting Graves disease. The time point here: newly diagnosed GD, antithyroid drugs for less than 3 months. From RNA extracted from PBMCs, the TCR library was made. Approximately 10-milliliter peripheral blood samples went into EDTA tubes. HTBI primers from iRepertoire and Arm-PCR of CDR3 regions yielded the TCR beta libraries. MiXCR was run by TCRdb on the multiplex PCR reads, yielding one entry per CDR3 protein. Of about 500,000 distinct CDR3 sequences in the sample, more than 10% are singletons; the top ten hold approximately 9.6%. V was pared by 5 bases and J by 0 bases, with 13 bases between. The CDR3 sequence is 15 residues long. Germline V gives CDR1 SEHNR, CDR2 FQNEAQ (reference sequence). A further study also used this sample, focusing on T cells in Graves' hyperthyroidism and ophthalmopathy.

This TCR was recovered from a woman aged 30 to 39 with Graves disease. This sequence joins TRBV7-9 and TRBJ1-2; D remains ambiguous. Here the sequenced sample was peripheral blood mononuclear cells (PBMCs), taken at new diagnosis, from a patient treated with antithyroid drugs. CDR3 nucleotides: TGTGCCAGCAGCCCCTGGACCGCAGCTAACTATGGCTACACCTTC. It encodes CASSPWTAANYGYTF.